The rows below give T cell receptor beta chains drawn from one sample of a study of control samples from healthy donors and cancer patients. Libraries were prepared by immunoSEQ multiplex PCR; TCRdb keeps only in-frame clonotypes and omits some of them. Among under 450,000 clones listed, around 90% were seen once. The specimen sequenced was PBMCs. The receptors shown here come from a man aged 35 to 55 with head and neck cancer. The conserved cysteine and the conserved F or W are not part of the CDR3 here.

V | CDR3
TRBV6-1 | ASSDQGDDNSPLH
TRBV10-3 | AISGGAGGSTDTQY
TRBV9 | ASGPIITANTEAF
TRBV13 | ASSGAEGANVLT
TRBV25-1 | ASSRDPGNPNTEAF
TRBV5-1 | ASSKDRSYEQY
TRBV5-6 | ASSYGFSGLNEQF
TRBV10-1 | ASSDRGSYGYT
TRBV7-9 | ASSLLAGETQY
TRBV7-9 | ASSYGLAGNLNTGELF
TRBV11-2 | ASSLGGQGAQREQY
TRBV5-1 | ASSSKGQGNSGANVLT
TRBV28 | ATFPVGGSWELF
TRBV10-3 | AISPTGYEQY
TRBV5-1 | ASSSGQGEATEAF
TRBV18 | ASSPRELAEYQETQY
TRBV15 | ATMLDYSNQPQH
TRBV2 | ASRQPRDSYEQY
TRBV5-6 | ASSSRTAVSPLH
TRBV7-2 | ASSPTLDRIELF
TRBV28 | ASTQPPRGREQY
TRBV14 | ASSQSDRARDHGYEQF
TRBV5-1 | ASSPDPRVGRRGTEAF
TRBV10-3 | AISEGQARGLF
TRBV20-1 | SASRGQSSYEQY
TRBV19 | ASSTLWGSGEQF
TRBV11-2 | ASSLTADEQY
TRBV19 | ASSITGTTGELF
TRBV15 | ATSLDSNQPQH
TRBV6-6 | ASSYSGANTEAF
TRBV4-1 | ASSQETTAGGSSSTDTQY
TRBV30 | AWSPSVGQGFRAF
TRBV11-3 | ASSLDTGSGYEQY
TRBV7-9 | ASRNSGNTIY
TRBV28 | ASQAPSGSVTDTQY
TRBV7-2 | ASSLEDTQY
TRBV6-5 | ASNRETQY
TRBV19 | ASSITGVAETQY
TRBV9 | ASSASGTSAEQY
TRBV7-9 | ASSSASRGGYT
TRBV5-5 | ASSQTSSYEQY
TRBV9 | ASSVGSNEQF
TRBV5-6 | ASSLSGLEAF
TRBV10-1 | ASSENPRESPLH
TRBV9 | ASSALQASNTEAF
TRBV7-8 | ASSLSGQASSYNSPLH
TRBV5-4 | ASSLVGYNEQF
TRBV9 | ASSVGLAGVETQY
TRBV5-1 | ASSLVGPREAF
TRBV9 | ASSVELESYEQY
TRBV11-2 | ASSFRQDSPLH
TRBV19 | ASSIRMGSYNEQF
TRBV13 | ASSIADRRSTDTQY
TRBV9 | ASSVGVGNYEQY
TRBV7-2 | ASSVDRSNTEAF